The source of this T cell receptor beta chain is a study of blood T cells in healthy people across ages. Whole-study results and caveats: The long-lived group displayed more naive CD4+ cells, plus higher diversity, than the aged donors did.

CDR1 SGHTA and CDR2 FQGNSA come from the germline V gene. V shed 3 bases and J shed 7 bases, with 15 bases lying between them. The length of the CDR3 is 14 residues. This clonotype was observed a handful of times. The target antigen is unknown. Primers used in a second PCR of about 7 to 12 cycles were a sample-barcoded 5' primer and a J-beta primer mix. A tag from a template-switch adaptor with 12 random nucleotides marked each cDNA molecule. Via MiXCR, TCRdb re-called the 5' RACE reads, giving one row per CDR3 protein. The sample has roughly 1.9 million distinct CDR3 sequences, approximately 39% seen once; the top ten hold 20% to 25%. Each donor was a healthy Caucasian individual from Russia, aged about 6 to 90.

The receptor comes from a human donor in good health. The chain has TRBV7-2 and TRBJ1-2, with unresolved D. The sample comprised blood. The CDR3 DNA reads as TGTGCCAGCAGCTTCCCGGCACCCACGGGTGGCTACACCTTC. Translating gives CASSFPAPTGGYTF.